This TCR beta chain was recovered during a study of T cell responses to AZD1222 COVID-19 vaccine (dated by TCRdb to the early 2020s). About the investigation overall: AZD1222 recipients with second doses at about 4 weeks or about 12 weeks were pooled, because spike-specific TCR depth and breadth did not differ between schedules. TCR sequencing was performed for 230 to 250 trial participants, of whom about 210 were given two doses of AZD1222 and approximately 26 were given two doses of MenACWY control vaccine. Trial participants were enrolled by age into subgroups of 18-55, 56-69 and 70-plus years, and roughly 150, 30 and 60 TCR-sequenced participants, respectively, were included in these subgroups.

The CDR3 regions of human TCRbeta chains were analyzed by immunosequencing. Regarding the original processing steps: TCRs in the repertoires were compared against a reference library of SARS-CoV-2-specific TCRs that had been generated with the MIRA antigen-specificity platform. Breadth was defined as the fraction of unique TCRs that were SARS-CoV-2-associated. Depth was defined as the fraction of total T cells that were SARS-CoV-2-associated. Using the MIRA data, every spike-specific TCR was mapped to the spike region that the TCR reacted to and assigned to either a CD4 or a CD8 class. Log10-transformed breadth and depth values were compared by one-way ANOVA with Sidak's multiple comparisons tests. Drawn from immuneACCESS, this table holds only the in-frame rearrangements with V and J called that TCRdb kept. Clones are partly lost; checked studies trace under half to an unresolved V gene and leave the rest unexplained. Clone size and the V and J calls come from that table; the DNA yielded D and trimming. The sample table holds approximately 180,000 clones, of which more than 80% were seen once. The ten top clones hold about 2.5% of the sample.

The CDR3 spans 13 residues, from the cysteine through the phenylalanine. The retained sequence is limited to the CDR3, 39 bases, with the frame set at the first base. The germline V gene gives CDR1 as SGDLS and CDR2 as YYNGEE. V is shortened by 3 bases, J by 0 bases, and the region joining them spans 3 bases. What the work shows at the level of the full study, not this receptor alone: After two AZD1222 doses, spike-specific TCR breadth and depth were significantly higher than at day 0 and than in MenACWY recipients. Because no day 14 peak-response samples were available, the repertoires could be characterized only after the peak T cell response. Reportedly, close to half of the unique spike-specific TCRs recognized epitopes lying outside the regions that are mutated in the B.1.351 and B.1.1.7 variants. The vaccine-associated CD4 TCRs covered the entire spike protein, and the dominant responses fell in regions 160-218 and 743-854. Most participants were white British and females outnumbered males, and the authors suggested that clonal diversity may have been underestimated. The 56-69-year group was small, and its depth increase did not reach significance, likely because of low power. Conclusions about previously exposed vaccinees were limited because only five to seven AZD1222 recipients were SARS-CoV-2 seropositive at baseline.

Comment on this clone: This receptor's antigen is unknown. Base qualities are not at hand, and no much larger clone is one base apart.

In the paper's terms, the time point label means: baseline before first vaccination. Vaccinee samples came from UK trials COV001 and COV002, including a single-blind randomized controlled phase 2/3 trial of AZD1222 (ChAdOx1 nCoV-19) in healthy adults. For TCRbeta chain sequencing, PBMC samples from trial participants were taken at day 0 and at day 28 after the second dose. The receptor's source is an adult in good health. The chain uses TRBV9 and TRBJ2-2, with no confidently assigned D gene. Sequencing was performed on peripheral blood, taken on day 0 of AZD1222 vaccination. The nucleotides are TGTGCCAGCAGCGGTGCGAACACCGGGGAGCTGTTTTTT. This encodes CASSGANTGELFF.